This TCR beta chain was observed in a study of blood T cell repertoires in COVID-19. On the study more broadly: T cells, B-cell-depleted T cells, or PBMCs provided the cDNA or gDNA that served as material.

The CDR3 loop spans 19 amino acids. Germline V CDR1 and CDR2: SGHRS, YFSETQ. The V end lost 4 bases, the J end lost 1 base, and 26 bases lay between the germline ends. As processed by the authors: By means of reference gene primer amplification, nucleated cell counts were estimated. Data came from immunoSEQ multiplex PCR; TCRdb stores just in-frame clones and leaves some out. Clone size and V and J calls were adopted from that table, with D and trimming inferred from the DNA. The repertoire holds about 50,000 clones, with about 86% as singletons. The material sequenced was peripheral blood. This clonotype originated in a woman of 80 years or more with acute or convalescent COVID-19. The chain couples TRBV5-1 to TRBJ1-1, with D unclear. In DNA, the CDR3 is TGCGCCAGCAGCCGATTGCGTCCGGGAACCCTCCCAACGAACACTGAAGCTTTCTTT. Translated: CASSRLRPGTLPTNTEAFF.